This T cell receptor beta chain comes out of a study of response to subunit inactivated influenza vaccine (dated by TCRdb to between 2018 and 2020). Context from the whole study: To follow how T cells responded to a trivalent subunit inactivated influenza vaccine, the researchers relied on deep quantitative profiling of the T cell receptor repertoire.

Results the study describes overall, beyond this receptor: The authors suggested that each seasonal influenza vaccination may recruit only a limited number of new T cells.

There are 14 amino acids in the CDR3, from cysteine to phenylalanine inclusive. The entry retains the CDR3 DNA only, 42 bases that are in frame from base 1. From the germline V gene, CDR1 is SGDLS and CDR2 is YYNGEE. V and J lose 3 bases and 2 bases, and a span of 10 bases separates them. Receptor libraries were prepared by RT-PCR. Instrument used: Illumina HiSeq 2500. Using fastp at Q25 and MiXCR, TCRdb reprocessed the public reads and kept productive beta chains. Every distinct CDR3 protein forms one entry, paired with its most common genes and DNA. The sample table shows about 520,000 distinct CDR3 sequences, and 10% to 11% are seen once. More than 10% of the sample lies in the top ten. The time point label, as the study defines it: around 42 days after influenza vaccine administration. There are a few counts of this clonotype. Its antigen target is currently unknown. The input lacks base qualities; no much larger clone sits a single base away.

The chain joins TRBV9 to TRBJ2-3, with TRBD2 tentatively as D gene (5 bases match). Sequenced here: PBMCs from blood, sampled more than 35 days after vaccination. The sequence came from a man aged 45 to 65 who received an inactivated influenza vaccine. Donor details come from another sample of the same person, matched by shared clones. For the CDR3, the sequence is CASSAQADTDTQYF. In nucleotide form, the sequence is TGTGCCAGCAGCGCACAAGCGGACACAGATACGCAGTATTTT.